These 15 T cell receptor beta chains came from one sample sequenced in a study of OX40 agonist ivuxolimab in advanced cancers. The library came from the immunoSEQ multiplex PCR assay. TCRdb limited this immuneACCESS table to in-frame rearrangements with V and J called. A share of clones is missing; checked studies link under half to unresolved V genes, and the rest is unexplained. Across this sample there are fewer than 70,000 clones, with less than 95% seen only once. The ten largest clones add up to almost 0.45% of the sample. The specimen comprised CD4+ or CD8+ T cells sorted from blood, sampled in a trial of the OX40 agonist ivuxolimab. The receptors stem from an adult with an advanced solid tumor such as melanoma, head and neck, liver or kidney cancer.

This clone occurred once. The chain recombines TRBV5-1 with TRBJ2-1; 9 bases agree with TRBD1. Looked up from germline, CDR1 is SGHRS and CDR2 is YFSETQ. This CDR3 region has 13 residues. Trimming removed 3 bases from V and 9 bases from J; junction bases left unmatched: 4. In DNA form, the CDR3 reads TGCGCCAGCAGCTCGACGGACAGGGGTGAGCAGTTCTTC. The encoded protein is CASSSTDRGEQFF.

CDR3 residues: CAISRGGLGNTEAFF. The CDR3 DNA reads TGTGCCATCAGTAGAGGGGGCCTGGGGAACACTGAAGCTTTCTTT. The genes are TRBV10-3 and TRBJ1-1; TRBD1 matches 7 bases. V lost 5 bases, J lost 1 base, and 7 bases stayed unmatched. The CDR3 is made up of 15 amino acids. From germline, CDR1 is ENHRY and CDR2 SYGVKD.

J is TRBJ2-7 and V is TRBV5-1; no reliable D call. Germline values: CDR1 SGHRS, CDR2 YFSETQ. Deletions cut 2 bases from V and 0 bases from J, with 12 bases between. The CDR3 loop spans 15 amino acids. CDR3 nucleotide sequence: TGCGCCAGCAGCTTCTCCGGCGGCAGCTCCTACGAGCAGTACTTC. This sequence encodes CASSFSGGSSYEQYF.

The chain has TRBV15 and TRBJ2-1; 9 bases map to TRBD1. The CDR3 runs 15 residues. The V gene end was trimmed by 3 bases and the J gene end by 9 bases; junction bases not matched to a gene: 9. CDR1 is LNHNV, CDR2 YYDKDF, per germline (reference sequence). For the CDR3, the DNA is TGTGCCACCAGCAGGGGGGGGACAGGGCAAAGTGAGCAGTTCTTC. Its translation: CATSRGGTGQSEQFF. The entire variable domain, with the rest obtained from reference TRBV15 and TRBJ2-1, is as follows: DAMVIQNPRYQVTQFGKPVTLSCSQTLNHNVMYWYQQKSSQAPKLLFHYYDKDFNNEADTPDNFQSRRPNTSFCFLDIRSPGLGDTAMYLCATSRGGTGQSEQFFGPGTRLTVL.

This chain links TRBV6-4 with TRBJ2-3, with TRBD2 matching 14 bases. The germline CDR1 and CDR2 sequences are MRHNA and SNTAGT. The CDR3 is 15 amino acids. Unmatched junction bases numbered 0, after V lost 3 bases and J lost 4 bases. CDR3 DNA: TGTGCCAGCAGTGAGACTAGCGGGAGGGCAGATACGCAGTATTTT. Its translation: CASSETSGRADTQYF.

This rearrangement joins TRBV2 to TRBJ1-5, with TRBD1 matching 7 bases. Germline V gene data show CDR1 as SNHLY and CDR2 as FYNNEI. CDR3 length: 15 residues. Trimming took 7 bases from V and 0 from J; bases not matched to a gene: 6. CDR3 sequence (DNA): TGTGCCAGCACAACCGGGGACAGTAGCAATCAGCCCCAGCATTTT. It encodes CASTTGDSSNQPQHF.

The V and J genes are TRBV30 and TRBJ2-7; D is uncertain. V lost 8 bases and J lost 2, with 16 bases in between. The CDR3 runs to 13 residues. Germline-derived CDR1 and CDR2 are GTSNPN and SVGIG (reference sequence). The CDR3 is CASSLSSTYEQYF. The CDR3 DNA sequence: TGTGCCAGTTCCCTCTCCAGTACCTACGAGCAGTACTTC.

The rearrangement links TRBV27 to TRBJ2-1, with TRBD2 identical over 12 bases. The germline V gene has CDR1 MNHEY and CDR2 SMNVEV (reference sequence). With V trimmed by 6 bases and J by 6 bases, 12 bases remained unmatched. The CDR3 is 17 amino acids. This chain's CDR3 is CASSRFNGLAGTNEQFF. CDR3 nucleotide sequence: TGTGCCAGCAGCCGCTTTAACGGACTAGCGGGAACCAATGAGCAGTTCTTC.

The rearrangement links TRBV6-6 to TRBJ2-4; D call uncertain. CDR3 length equals 16 residues. From germline, CDR1 is MNHNY and CDR2 SVGAGI (reference sequence). V was shortened by 2 bases and J by 0 bases, with 11 bases between the two germline ends. CDR3 coding DNA: TGTGCCAGCAGTTACCGTGCAGGTCCAGCCAAAAACATTCAGTACTTC. This translates into CASSYRAGPAKNIQYF.

The chain recombines TRBV4-3 with TRBJ1-6; D remains ambiguous. CDR3 length: 13 amino acids. V shed 1 base and J shed 8 bases, with 6 bases lying between them. CDR1 and CDR2 (germline): LGHNA, YSLEER. CDR3 nucleotides: TGCGCCAGCAGCCAAGGACCGGATTCACCCCTCCACTTT. This translates into CASSQGPDSPLHF.

The chain recombines TRBV11-2 with TRBJ2-7; 12 nucleotides match TRBD2. J lost 4 bases, V lost 1 base, and 5 bases had no gene match. From germline, CDR1 is SGHAT and CDR2 FQNNGV. The CDR3 loop spans 16 amino acids. The CDR3 nucleotides are TGTGCCAGCAGCTTAGTTAGAACTAGCGGGGGGTACGAGCAGTACTTC. As protein: CASSLVRTSGGYEQYF.

The chain carries TRBV6-5 and TRBJ1-5; 7 bases are shared with TRBD1. Germline lookup yields CDR1 MNHEY and CDR2 SVGAGI. The CDR3 runs 14 residues. With 6 bases clipped from V and 9 bases from J, the junction kept 11 bases outside the gene matches. The CDR3 DNA follows: TGTGCCAGCAGCAGGACAGGCTTCCAGGGGCCCCAGCATTTT. It encodes CASSRTGFQGPQHF.

The chain employs TRBV5-1 and TRBJ1-3; 9 nucleotides line up with TRBD1. V was clipped by 4 bases and J by 2 bases; unmatched bases: 4. This CDR3 has 15 amino acids. Germline V gene lookup returns CDR1 SGHRS and CDR2 YFSETQ. The CDR3 sequence is CASSQQGAAGNTIYF. Written as DNA, the CDR3 is TGCGCCAGCAGCCAACAGGGGGCCGCTGGAAACACCATATATTTT.

The CDR3 DNA is TGTGCCAGCAGCGGTAGCGGGAGTACTATTGGCAACAATGAGCAGTTCTTC. This sequence encodes CASSGSGSTIGNNEQFF. The rearrangement uses TRBV5-4 and TRBJ2-1; 9 nucleotides line up with TRBD2. V shed 4 bases and J 5 bases; nucleotides not matched to a gene: 13. The V gene's germline CDR1 is SGHNT and CDR2 YYREEE (reference sequence). The CDR3 length is 17 residues.

The chain couples TRBV7-9 to TRBJ1-2; TRBD1 is a possible D gene (5 bases). The CDR3 runs to 12 residues. The germline V and J ends were trimmed by 4 bases and 4 bases, with 7 bases remaining between them. Germline CDR1 reads SEHNR; CDR2 reads FQNEAQ (reference sequence). The chain's CDR3 is CASSSDSYGYTF. As DNA, the CDR3 is TGTGCCAGCAGCTCAGACAGCTATGGCTACACCTTC.